These T cell receptor beta chains were read from a single sample in a study of blood T cell repertoires in COVID-19. The data were produced by immunoSEQ multiplex PCR, yet TCRdb's version contains in-frame clones alone and is incomplete. The table has about 220,000 clones, 60% to 85% seen once; the top ten hold over 7%. Sequenced material: peripheral blood. The receptors were sampled from a woman in her 70s with acute or convalescent COVID-19. Both conserved end residues are part of each CDR3. D genes are given only for firm matches. Clone size appears in some rows only: once, few, many, or a class for an expanded clone.

V	D	size	J	CDR3	DNA
TRBV6-2/TRBV6-3	.	.	TRBJ2-7	CASSYGGGPYEQYF	TGTGCCAGCAGTTACGGCGGCGGCCCCTACGAGCAGTACTTC
TRBV15	TRBD1	.	TRBJ2-7	CATSRDLPGQGYEQYF	TGTGCCACCAGCAGAGATCTTCCCGGACAGGGCTACGAGCAGTACTTC
TRBV7-3	TRBD2	few	TRBJ2-1	CASSQSGTSGYNEQFF	TGTGCCAGCAGCCAAAGTGGGACTAGCGGGTACAATGAGCAGTTCTTC
TRBV2	.	.	TRBJ1-6	CASSVWGGRSPLHF	TGTGCCAGCAGTGTGTGGGGGGGTCGGTCACCCCTCCACTTT
TRBV10-3	.	.	TRBJ2-2	CAITAGGTGELFF	TGTGCCATCACCGCAGGGGGGACCGGGGAGCTGTTTTTT
TRBV5-1	TRBD1	few	TRBJ2-2	CASSSGTGEGGELFF	TGCGCCAGCAGCTCCGGGACAGGGGAAGGCGGGGAGCTGTTTTTT
TRBV5-5	.	.	TRBJ1-5	CASSQQWGGNQPQHF	TGTGCCAGCAGCCAGCAGTGGGGCGGCAATCAGCCCCAGCATTTT
TRBV9	.	.	TRBJ1-5	CASSVDGGYNQPQHF	TGTGCCAGCAGCGTAGACGGAGGGTATAATCAGCCCCAGCATTTT
TRBV6-2/TRBV6-3	TRBD2	.	TRBJ2-5	CASSYRLAGGTETQYF	TGTGCCAGCAGTTACCGACTAGCGGGGGGGACGGAGACCCAGTACTTC
TRBV5-1	TRBD1	.	TRBJ1-4	CASSIGTGEEKLFF	TGCGCCAGCAGCATAGGGACAGGGGAAGAAAAACTGTTTTTT
TRBV19	TRBD1	.	TRBJ2-5	CASSPIGTGAQTQYF	TGTGCCAGTAGTCCAATCGGGACAGGGGCGCAGACCCAGTACTTC
TRBV19	TRBD1	.	TRBJ1-2	CASNDRGDNYGYTF	TGTGCCAGTAACGACAGGGGCGATAACTATGGCTACACCTTC
TRBV18	TRBD1	.	TRBJ2-3	CASSPGTGPDTQYF	TGTGCCAGCTCTCCAGGGACAGGGCCAGATACGCAGTATTTT
TRBV5-5	TRBD1	.	TRBJ1-2	CASSFDRVGYGYTF	TGTGCCAGCAGCTTCGACAGGGTGGGCTATGGCTACACCTTC
TRBV24-1	.	.	TRBJ1-2	CAPSRYGYTF	TGTGCCCCCTCTAGGTATGGCTACACCTTC
TRBV19	.	.	TRBJ1-5	CASSSREGNQPQHF	TGTGCCAGTAGTAGCAGGGAAGGCAATCAGCCCCAGCATTTT
TRBV27	TRBD1	.	TRBJ1-6	CASSSTGVSRSPLHF	TGTGCCAGCAGTTCTACAGGGGTGTCGAGATCACCCCTCCACTTT
TRBV5-1	.	.	TRBJ2-3	CASSQDYPADTQYF	TGCGCCAGCAGCCAAGACTATCCCGCAGATACGCAGTATTTT
TRBV9	TRBD1	.	TRBJ2-3	CASSVGGQGADTQYF	TGTGCCAGCAGCGTAGGGGGACAGGGGGCAGATACGCAGTATTTT
TRBV7-2	.	.	TRBJ1-5	CASSLDVGRNQPQHF	TGTGCCAGCAGCTTAGATGTGGGCCGCAATCAGCCCCAGCATTTT
TRBV9	TRBD2	.	TRBJ2-1	CASSALAIGDNEQFF	TGTGCCAGCAGCGCACTAGCGATCGGCGACAATGAGCAGTTCTTC
TRBV11-2	TRBD2	few	TRBJ2-7	CASARGTSVEQYF	TGTGCCAGCGCCCGTGGGACTAGCGTGGAGCAGTACTTC
TRBV5-1	.	few	TRBJ2-1	CASSFLGHQQFF	TGCGCCAGCAGCTTTTTGGGGCATCAGCAGTTCTTC
TRBV5-5	.	.	TRBJ1-4	CASSPLVGGATNEKLFF	TGTGCCAGCAGCCCCTTGGTGGGGGGGGCAACTAATGAAAAACTGTTTTTT
TRBV5-1	.	.	TRBJ1-5	CASSPDGLGNQPQHF	TGCGCCAGCAGCCCGGACGGACTAGGGAATCAGCCCCAGCATTTT
TRBV5-6	.	.	TRBJ2-1	CASSLTGREQFF	TGTGCCAGCAGCTTAACGGGTAGGGAGCAGTTCTTC
TRBV5-1	TRBD1	.	TRBJ2-2	CASSLRIPQGAREKTGELFF	TGCGCCAGCAGCTTACGCATACCACAGGGGGCGCGGGAGAAAACCGGGGAGCTGTTTTTT
TRBV28	.	.	TRBJ2-2	CASSPNLDSAFTGELFF	TGTGCCAGCAGCCCGAATCTGGATAGCGCCTTCACCGGGGAGCTGTTTTTT
TRBV5-1	.	.	TRBJ2-5	CASSSRDIKETQYF	TGCGCCAGCAGCAGCAGGGACATAAAAGAGACCCAGTACTTC
TRBV7-8	TRBD2	once	TRBJ2-5	CASSLVVAGAETQYF	TGTGCCAGCAGCTTAGTAGTAGCGGGGGCAGAGACCCAGTACTTC
TRBV3-1/TRBV3-2	TRBD2	.	TRBJ2-1	CASSPSGLAEQFF	TGTGCCAGCAGCCCGTCGGGACTAGCGGAGCAGTTCTTC
TRBV9	.	.	TRBJ2-3	CASSVAGGRTDTQYF	TGTGCCAGCAGCGTAGCGGGGGGCCGCACAGATACGCAGTATTTT
TRBV7-2	TRBD1	.	TRBJ1-6	CASSSDRGYSPLHF	TGTGCCAGCAGCTCGGACAGGGGGTATTCACCCCTCCACTTT
TRBV4-2	TRBD2	.	TRBJ2-3	CASSHGGGNTDTQYF	TGTGCCAGCAGCCATGGCGGGGGGAACACAGATACGCAGTATTTT
TRBV2	.	.	TRBJ1-5	CASSEVGGTYQPQHF	TGTGCCAGCAGTGAAGTCGGGGGGACTTATCAGCCCCAGCATTTT
TRBV19	.	once	TRBJ1-3	CASTWTFGNTIYF	TGTGCCAGTACTTGGACATTCGGAAACACCATATATTTT
TRBV4-1	TRBD2	.	TRBJ2-5	CASSQGEGLAGGLVGQETQYF	TGCGCCAGCAGCCAAGGAGAGGGACTAGCGGGGGGGCTTGTAGGGCAAGAGACCCAGTACTTC
TRBV5-1	.	.	TRBJ1-4	CASSKDPQEGKLFF	TGCGCCAGCAGCAAAGACCCTCAGGAGGGAAAACTGTTTTTT
TRBV7-2	TRBD1	.	TRBJ2-1	CASRQTGSPYNEQFF	TGTGCCAGCAGACAGACAGGGTCCCCCTACAATGAGCAGTTCTTC
TRBV4-1	.	.	TRBJ2-4	CASSQGAVGRSGDIQYF	TGCGCCAGCAGCCAAGGGGCGGTTGGACGATCCGGGGACATTCAGTACTTC
TRBV4-1	.	.	TRBJ1-1	CASSQEKRGGNTEAFF	TGCGCCAGCAGCCAAGAAAAAAGGGGTGGGAACACTGAAGCTTTCTTT
TRBV12-3/TRBV12-4	TRBD2	.	TRBJ2-5	CASSLGGYETQYF	TGTGCCAGCAGTTTGGGGGGGTACGAGACCCAGTACTTC
TRBV7-3	.	once	TRBJ2-7	CASSYTGVDEQYF	TGTGCCAGCAGCTATACGGGGGTCGACGAGCAGTACTTC
TRBV3-1/TRBV3-2	TRBD2	few	TRBJ2-4	CASSQLGEGRGNIQYF	TGTGCCAGCAGCCAACTTGGGGAGGGGCGGGGGAACATTCAGTACTTC
TRBV18	TRBD1	.	TRBJ2-7	CASSPFNTGTAYEQYF	TGTGCCAGCTCACCATTCAATACCGGGACAGCCTACGAGCAGTACTTC
TRBV5-1	.	few	TRBJ1-4	CASSLLGDKNEKLFF	TGCGCCAGCAGCTTGTTGGGAGACAAAAATGAAAAACTGTTTTTT
TRBV5-6	.	.	TRBJ1-1	CASSSTKAGGRTEAFF	TGTGCCAGCAGCTCAACGAAGGCGGGGGGTCGGACTGAAGCTTTCTTT
TRBV6-6	TRBD2	.	TRBJ2-7	CASSPIAGAATEQYF	TGTGCCAGCAGCCCGATAGCGGGGGCCGCTACGGAGCAGTACTTC
TRBV15	TRBD1	.	TRBJ1-1	CATSKRRSGTVNTEAFF	TGTGCCACCAGCAAACGTAGGTCCGGGACAGTGAACACTGAAGCTTTCTTT
TRBV6-5	TRBD2	once	TRBJ2-5	CASRGGSQETQYF	TGTGCCAGCAGGGGGGGGTCCCAAGAGACCCAGTACTTC
TRBV12-5	.	.	TRBJ1-6	CASVGQERSPLHF	TGTGCTAGTGTGGGGCAGGAACGATCACCCCTCCACTTT
TRBV5-1	TRBD1	many	TRBJ1-2	CASSWGQGGGYTF	TGCGCCAGCAGCTGGGGACAGGGCGGTGGCTACACCTTC
TRBV5-5	.	once	TRBJ2-2	CASTRGIVGGTSTGELFF	TGTGCCAGCACCCGCGGGATCGTCGGGGGTACGAGCACCGGGGAGCTGTTTTTT
TRBV27	.	.	TRBJ1-6	CASSLLGNSPLHF	TGTGCCAGCAGTTTATTGGGCAATTCACCCCTCCACTTT
TRBV19	TRBD1	.	TRBJ1-6	CATATGEGSPLHF	TGTGCCACCGCGACAGGGGAAGGGTCACCCCTCCACTTT
TRBV2	TRBD2	.	TRBJ2-2	CASTDVSGGDTGELFF	TGTGCCAGCACCGACGTAAGCGGGGGGGACACCGGGGAGCTGTTTTTT